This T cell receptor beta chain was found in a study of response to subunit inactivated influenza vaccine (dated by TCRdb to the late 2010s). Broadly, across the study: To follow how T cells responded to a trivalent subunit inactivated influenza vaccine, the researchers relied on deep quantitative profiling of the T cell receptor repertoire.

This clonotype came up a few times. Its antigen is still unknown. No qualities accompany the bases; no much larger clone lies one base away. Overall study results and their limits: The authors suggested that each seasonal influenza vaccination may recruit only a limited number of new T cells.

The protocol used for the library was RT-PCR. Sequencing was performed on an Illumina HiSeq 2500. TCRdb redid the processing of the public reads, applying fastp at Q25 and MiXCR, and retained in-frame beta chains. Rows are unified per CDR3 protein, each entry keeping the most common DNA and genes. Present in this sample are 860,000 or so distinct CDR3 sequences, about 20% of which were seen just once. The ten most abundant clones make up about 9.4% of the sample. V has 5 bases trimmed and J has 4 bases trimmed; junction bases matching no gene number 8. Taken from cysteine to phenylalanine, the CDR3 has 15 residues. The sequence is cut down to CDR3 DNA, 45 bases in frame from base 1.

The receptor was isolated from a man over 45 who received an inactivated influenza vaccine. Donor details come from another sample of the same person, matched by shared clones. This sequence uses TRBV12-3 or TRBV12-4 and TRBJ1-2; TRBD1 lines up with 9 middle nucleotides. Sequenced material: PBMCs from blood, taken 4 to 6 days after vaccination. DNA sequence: TGTGCCAGCAGTACCCTAGACAGGGGGAGCTATGGCTACACCTTC. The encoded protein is CASSTLDRGSYGYTF.